Below, 7 T cell receptor beta chains from the same sample are listed, as sequenced in a study of cytomegalovirus exposure and HLA in healthy donors. Use of 60 Vbeta and 13 Jbeta primers characterized the PCR. Profiling relied on immunoSEQ multiplex PCR, and the TCRdb table lists in-frame clones only, not all of them. This table has roughly 67,000 clones, approximately 71% appearing once. The sample comprised PBMCs. All receptors derive from a man in his fifties or sixties in good health and CMV-seropositive.

V gene TRBV11-3 combines with J gene TRBJ2-3; 7 bases are a match to TRBD2. CDR1 SGHNT and CDR2 YENEEA come from the germline V gene. Trimming at V came to 2 bases and at J to 9 bases, leaving 5 bases not matched to a gene. The CDR3 consists of 13 residues. CDR3 nucleotide sequence: TGTGCCAGCAGCTTACAATACGGGGGGACGCAGTATTTT. Translation: CASSLQYGGTQYF.

The chain is built from TRBV18 and TRBJ1-4, with D tentatively TRBD1 (5 bases). Germline values: CDR1 KGHSH, CDR2 LQKENI. This CDR3 region has 17 residues. Deletions cut 8 bases from V and 0 bases from J, with 19 bases between. CDR3 sequence reads: CASKVDSRGSTNEKLFF. The CDR3 nucleotides read TGTGCCAGCAAAGTCGACAGCCGCGGATCAACTAATGAAAAACTGTTTTTT.

The J gene is TRBJ2-3, the V gene TRBV5-1, with TRBD2 matching 9 bases. Germline CDR1 reads SGHRS; CDR2 reads YFSETQ. Trimming removed 2 bases from V and 4 bases from J; junction bases left unmatched: 8. The CDR3 runs 16 residues. The CDR3 bases are TGCGCCAGCAGCTTAGAGGCGGGAGGGTCCTCAGATACGCAGTATTTT. Translation: CASSLEAGGSSDTQYF.

This clone was seen more than once but under ten times. The rearrangement uses TRBV5-1 and TRBJ2-4, with 7 bases matching TRBD2. J gave up 3 bases and V 5 bases, and 5 bases lay outside the gene matches. Germline V gives CDR1 SGHRS, CDR2 YFSETQ. This CDR3 contains 14 residues. CDR3 DNA sequence: TGCGCCAGCAGTCCGCGGGGGAGCAAAAACATTCAGTACTTC. Encoded protein: CASSPRGSKNIQYF.

The chain recombines TRBV7-6 with TRBJ2-1; possible D gene TRBD2, 6 bases. Germline values: CDR1 SGHVS, CDR2 FNYEAQ. The CDR3 spans 16 residues. Trimming removed 5 bases from V and 2 bases from J, with 16 bases in between. The CDR3 region has the DNA TGTGCCAGCAGCGAAGAAGAGCGGGCAGCCTACAATGAGCAGTTCTTC. Translation gives CASSEEERAAYNEQFF.

The rearrangement links TRBV11-2 to TRBJ2-7, with TRBD1 as a possible D gene (6 bases). The CDR3 consists of 15 residues. The germline gives CDR1 SGHAT, CDR2 FQNNGV. The V and J ends lost 2 bases and 5 bases respectively, with 16 bases between them. In DNA, the CDR3 is TGTGCCAGCAGCTTACATCAAACCAGGGGCCACGAGCAGTACTTC. Residues: CASSLHQTRGHEQYF. The full variable domain, with the rest looked up from reference TRBV11-2 and TRBJ2-7, is EAGVAQSPRYKIIEKRQSVAFWCNPISGHATLYWYQQILGQGPKLLIQFQNNGVVDDSQLPKDRFSAERLKGVDSTLKIQPAKLEDSAVYLCASSLHQTRGHEQYFGPGTRLTVT.

The chain joins TRBV5-1 to TRBJ1-1, with unresolved D. V was trimmed by 3 bases and J by 1 base, leaving 13 bases between them. The CDR3 runs 15 residues. Germline assignment: CDR1 SGHRS and CDR2 YFSETQ. For the CDR3, the DNA is TGCGCCAGCAGCTCCTTTCTTGACAAGAACACTGAAGCTTTCTTT. It encodes CASSSFLDKNTEAFF.